These 13 T cell receptor gamma chains were sequenced from one sample in a study of gamma-delta T cells after stem cell transplantation. TCRdb reprocessed the RT-PCR reads through CATT. The profile covers some 200 gamma-chain clones, with roughly 18% appearing a single time and 62% taken by the ten largest. Sequences were obtained from gamma-delta T cells. The receptors were gathered from a human donor. It is not recorded whose cells these are; they may come from a transplant donor.

Of note for this clone: The amino acid sequence in TCRdb belongs to a much larger clone and departs from this DNA's translation at residue 14, likely a sequencing read error; the sequence shown is translated from the DNA. The V segment is TRGV9, and no J call was made. The CDR3 extends over 16 amino acids. Germline values: CDR1 GITISATS, CDR2 ISYDGTV (reference sequence). The CDR3 DNA sequence: TGTGCCTTGTGGGAGGTGCAAGAGTTGGGCAAAAAAATCGAGGTATTT. Amino acids: CALWEVQELGKKIEVF.

Details on this clone: A read error is the likely source, as a far larger clone sits one nucleotide away. Other DNA sequences in the sample encode the same CDR3. This rearrangement joins TRGV3 to TRGJ1 or TRGJ2. Assignment of the J gene here rests on matching the DNA to germline, because TCRdb gives none. The CDR3 is 11 amino acids. Germline V gives CDR1 VTNTFY, CDR2 YDVSTARD (reference sequence). CDR3 sequence reads: CATWDRPTKLF. For the CDR3, the DNA is TGTGCCACTTGGGACAGGCCTACGAAACTCTTT.

Details on this clone: The protein TCRdb gives is from a much larger clone and does not agree with this DNA's translation at residue 12, likely a read error; the protein shown here comes from the DNA. The chain has TRGV9 and TRGJP. No J gene was available from TCRdb, and it was assigned here by a germline match of the DNA. The germline V gene encodes CDR1 GITISATS and CDR2 ISYDGTV (reference sequence). CDR3 length equals 16 residues. CDR3 DNA sequence: TGTGCCTTGTGGGAGGTGCAAGAGTTGGGCAAAGAAATCAAGGTATTT. Protein: CALWEVQELGKEIKVF.

By share, this clone ranks as large. The chain has TRGV9 and TRGJP. The J gene, absent from TCRdb, was called here by matching the DNA to germline. This CDR3 comprises 16 residues. Germline V gene data show CDR1 as GITISATS and CDR2 as ISYDGTV (reference sequence). The J segment lost 8 bases and the V segment lost 0 bases, leaving 4 bases of the junction unmatched. The CDR3, as DNA: TGTGCCTTGTGGGAGGTGGGACAGTTGGGCAAAAAAATCAAGGTATTT. Protein: CALWEVGQLGKKIKVF.

Only one count was recorded for this clone. A much larger clone differs by one base, so this may be a read error. Written as DNA, the CDR3 is TGTGCCTCGTGGGAGGTGCAAGAGGGTTGGGAGTTGGGCAAAAAAATCAAGGTATTT. The encoded protein is CASWEVQEGWELGKKIKVF. This chain joins TRGV9 and TRGJP. Assignment of the J gene here rests on matching the DNA to germline, because TCRdb gives none. Germline V gene data show CDR1 as GITISATS and CDR2 as ISYDGTV (reference sequence). This CDR3 spans 19 amino acids.

Note on this clone: A far larger clone is just one base off, so this is likely a read error. The chain couples TRGV9 to TRGJP. The J gene is not listed in TCRdb, so it was assigned here from a DNA match to germline. The germline V gene encodes CDR1 GITISATS and CDR2 ISYDGTV (reference sequence). This CDR3 comprises 16 residues. The CDR3 region has the DNA TGTGCCTTGTGGGAGCTACAAGAGTTGGGCGAAAAAATCAAGGTATTT. Protein sequence: CALWELQELGEKIKVF.

Only a few counts were recorded for this clone. A far more abundant clone sits one base away, making this likely a read error. The same CDR3 can be traced to other DNA sequences in this sample. A V gene of TRGV3 was called, but no J gene was assigned. CDR3 size: 11 residues. Germline values: CDR1 VTNTFY, CDR2 YDVSTARD (reference sequence). The CDR3 nucleotides read TGTGCCACCTGGGACAGGCCTACGAAGCTCTTT. Its translation: CATWDRPTKLF.

This chain uses TRGV9 with TRGJP. The J gene was not available in TCRdb and was assigned here by matching the DNA to germline segments. Germline CDR1 reads GITISATS; CDR2 reads ISYDGTV (reference sequence). The CDR3 loop spans 16 amino acids. J was trimmed by 5 bases and V by 2 bases; bases with no gene match: 3. CDR3 amino acids: CALWEAKELGKKIKVF. CDR3 nucleotides: TGTGCCTTGTGGGAGGCAAAAGAGTTGGGCAAAAAAATCAAGGTATTT.

With respect to this clone: A far larger clone is off by one base, so a read error is likely. This chain links TRGV9 with TRGJP. The J gene was not available in TCRdb and was assigned here by matching the DNA to germline segments. The germline CDR1 and CDR2 sequences are GITISATS and ISYDGTV (reference sequence). This CDR3 has 17 amino acids. Germline trimming cut 6 bases from V and 3 bases from J; bases unmatched to any gene: 8. DNA for the CDR3: TGTGCCTTGTGGAAGGCCTTGCAAGAGTTGGGCAAAAAAATCAAGGTATTT. Amino acid sequence: CALWKALQELGKKIKVF.

In this sample, this clone is large. This rearrangement joins TRGV9 to TRGJP. The J gene, absent from TCRdb, was called here by matching the DNA to germline. The V and J ends lost 1 base and 6 bases, in that order; junction bases with no gene match: 6. The length of the CDR3 is 17 residues. The germline V gene encodes CDR1 GITISATS and CDR2 ISYDGTV (reference sequence). As DNA, the CDR3 is TGTGCCTTGTGGGAGGTTCCCGCAGAGTTGGGCAAAAAAATCAAGGTATTT. Encoded protein: CALWEVPAELGKKIKVF.

Within the sample, this clone is large. A read error may be the cause here, since a much bigger clone is one base away. The chain recombines TRGV9 with TRGJP. The J gene, missing from TCRdb, was assigned here through DNA to germline matching. The CDR3 is made up of 16 amino acids. V dropped 3 bases and J dropped 7; count of bases not matched to a gene: 6. Germline CDR1 reads GITISATS; CDR2 reads ISYDGTV (reference sequence). For the CDR3, the DNA is TGTGCCTTGTGGGAGCTGCGGGAGTTGGGCAAAAAAATCAAGGTATTT. Protein sequence: CALWELRELGKKIKVF.

By sample share, this clone is large. The rearrangement joins TRGV2 to TRGJP1. TCRdb records no J gene; here it was assigned by comparing the DNA to germline. This CDR3 spans 16 amino acids. V lost 0 bases to trimming and J lost 1 base; unmatched junction nucleotides: 5. Germline V gene lookup returns CDR1 EGSNGY and CDR2 YDSYNSKV. The CDR3 sequence: CATWDGRFTTGWFKIF. The CDR3, as DNA: TGTGCCACCTGGGACGGGCGGTTTACCACTGGTTGGTTCAAGATATTT.

V usage is TRGV9 and J usage is TRGJP. No J gene was available from TCRdb, and it was assigned here by a germline match of the DNA. The CDR3 totals 17 residues. V lost 1 base to trimming and J lost 4 bases; unmatched junction nucleotides: 4. Looked up from germline, CDR1 is GITISATS and CDR2 is ISYDGTV (reference sequence). This CDR3 is CALWEVNQELGKKIKVF. Written as DNA, the CDR3 is TGTGCCTTGTGGGAGGTAAATCAAGAGTTGGGCAAAAAAATCAAGGTATTT.